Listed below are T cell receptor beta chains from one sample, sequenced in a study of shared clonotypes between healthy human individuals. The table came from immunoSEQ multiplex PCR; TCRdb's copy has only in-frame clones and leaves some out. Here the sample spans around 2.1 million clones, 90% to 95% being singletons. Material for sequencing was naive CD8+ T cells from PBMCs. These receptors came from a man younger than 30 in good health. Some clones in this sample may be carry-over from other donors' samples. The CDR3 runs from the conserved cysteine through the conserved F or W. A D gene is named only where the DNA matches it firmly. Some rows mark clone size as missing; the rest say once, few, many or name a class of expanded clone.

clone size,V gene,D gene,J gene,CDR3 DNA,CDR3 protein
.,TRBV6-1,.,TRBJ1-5,TGTGCCAGCAGTTATCAGGGGAGATCATCCCATTTT,CASSYQGRSSHF
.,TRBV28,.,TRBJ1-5,TGTGCCAGCAGTTTATTTACTAGCAATCAGCCCCAGCATTTT,CASSLFTSNQPQHF
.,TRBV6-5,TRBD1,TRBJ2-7,TGTGCCAGCAGACCGGGACAGAGGAGCTACGAGCAGTACTTC,CASRPGQRSYEQYF
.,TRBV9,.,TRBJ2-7,TGTGCCAGCAGCTCGCGGACGGCCGGATACGAGCAGTACTTC,CASSSRTAGYEQYF
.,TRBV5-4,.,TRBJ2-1,TGTGCCAGCAGCTTGGCCGGCGAAGGGACCGACAATGAGCAGTTCTTC,CASSLAGEGTDNEQFF
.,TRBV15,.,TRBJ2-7,TGTGCCACCAGCTGGGGCGGAAGTTATACGACCTACGAGCAGTACTTC,CATSWGGSYTTYEQYF
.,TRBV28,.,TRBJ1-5,TGTGCCAGCAGTTTGAGGGGATACAATCAGCCCCAGCATTTT,CASSLRGYNQPQHF
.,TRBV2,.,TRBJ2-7,TGTGCCAGCAGGGAGGGTCTCTACTACGAGCAGTACTTC,CASREGLYYEQYF
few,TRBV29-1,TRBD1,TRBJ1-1,TGCAGCGGGGACAGGGTCATGAACACTGAAGCTTTCTTT,CSGDRVMNTEAFF
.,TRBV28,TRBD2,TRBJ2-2,TGTGCCAGCACCCGGCCTAGCGGGAGCAAGTGGAACACCGGGGAGCTGTTTTTT,CASTRPSGSKWNTGELFF
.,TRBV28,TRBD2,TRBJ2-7,TGTGCCAGCAGTTTCATTTCGAGGTGGCGGGAGGGCCTCAACGAGCAGTACTTC,CASSFISRWREGLNEQYF
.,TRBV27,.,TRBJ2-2,TGTGCCAGTTGCCATTGCGGACCCGCGAGCCCCGGGGAGCTGTTTTTT,CASCHCGPASPGELFF
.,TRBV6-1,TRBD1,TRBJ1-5,TGTGCCAGCAGTGAGAACAGGGGGTTCAATCAGCCCCAGCATTTT,CASSENRGFNQPQHF
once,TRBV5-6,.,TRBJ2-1,TGTGCCAGCAGCTTGGAGCTACTAGCCCCTAGGGGGGAGCAGTTCTTC,CASSLELLAPRGEQFF
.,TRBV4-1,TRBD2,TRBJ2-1,TGCGCCAGCAGCCGGCCAGGAGTAGCGGGAGGCAATGAGCAGTTCTTC,CASSRPGVAGGNEQFF